The 26 T cell receptor beta chains below come from one sample, sequenced in a study of cytomegalovirus exposure and HLA in healthy donors. Profiled with immunoSEQ multiplex PCR; TCRdb holds only in-frame clones, not every one. This table holds about 140,000 clones, approximately 86% found once. Sequenced: PBMCs. These receptors all stem from a man younger than 35 in good health and CMV-seropositive.

This sequence joins TRBV19 and TRBJ1-1, with D unresolved. CDR1 LNHDA and CDR2 SQIVND come from the germline V gene (reference sequence). This CDR3 contains 15 residues. Trimming cost V 7 bases and J 4 bases, with 19 bases left between them. The CDR3 bases are TGTGCCAGTACCCCGTTACGGGGTTTGGGCACTGAAGCTTTCTTT. Translated, it gives CASTPLRGLGTEAFF.

The rearrangement uses TRBV11-2 and TRBJ1-2; weak D call: TRBD1 (5 bases). Germline V gene data show CDR1 as SGHAT and CDR2 as FQNNGV. The CDR3 runs 14 residues. The V gene lost 3 bases and the J gene lost 6 bases, with 14 bases spanning the gap. The chain's CDR3 is CASSFGQGMDGYTF. For the CDR3, the DNA is TGTGCCAGCAGCTTTGGGCAGGGAATGGATGGCTACACCTTC. Complete variable domain (other parts from reference TRBV11-2 and TRBJ1-2): EAGVAQSPRYKIIEKRQSVAFWCNPISGHATLYWYQQILGQGPKLLIQFQNNGVVDDSQLPKDRFSAERLKGVDSTLKIQPAKLEDSAVYLCASSFGQGMDGYTFGSGTRLTVV.

The chain employs TRBV5-1 and TRBJ2-5; TRBD1 aligns across 10 bases. The CDR3 has 14 amino acids. Germline CDR1 and CDR2: SGHRS and YFSETQ. V lost 7 bases, J lost 5 bases, and 8 bases stayed unmatched. The CDR3 DNA reads as TGCGCCAGCGGGGGGGGACAGGGGTACGAGACCCAGTACTTC. Translating it yields CASGGGQGYETQYF.

The rearrangement uses TRBV7-6 and TRBJ2-5; maybe TRBD2 (6 bases). This CDR3 spans 14 amino acids. Germline assignment: CDR1 SGHVS and CDR2 FNYEAQ. The V gene lost 1 base and the J gene lost 4 bases, with 10 bases spanning the gap. The CDR3 loop is CASSLEPSVETQYF. CDR3 sequence (DNA): TGTGCCAGCAGCTTAGAGCCTAGCGTAGAGACCCAGTACTTC.

Only one count was recorded for this clone. The rearrangement joins TRBV7-9 to TRBJ2-3, with 8 nucleotides matching TRBD1. The CDR3 contains 16 residues. Germline V gene lookup returns CDR1 SEHNR and CDR2 FQNEAQ (reference sequence). The V and J ends lost 6 bases and 0 bases, in that order; junction bases with no gene match: 8. The CDR3 DNA reads as TGTGCCAGCAGTCCTCAGGGGGCATTTAGCACAGATACGCAGTATTTT. Amino acid sequence: CASSPQGAFSTDTQYF.

The chain is built from TRBV5-1 and TRBJ1-3, with D perhaps matching TRBD1 (6 bases). Germline V gives CDR1 SGHRS, CDR2 YFSETQ. The ends were cut back, 5 bases at V and 0 bases at J, with 12 bases in the middle. The CDR3 totals 15 residues. The CDR3 region is CASRPTGISGNTIYF. CDR3 nucleotide sequence: TGCGCCAGCAGACCAACAGGGATCTCTGGAAACACCATATATTTT.

This clone was seen a single time. The chain links TRBV27 to TRBJ1-3; D might be TRBD1 (5 bases). This CDR3 region has 14 residues. Trimming stripped 6 bases from V and 0 bases from J, with 9 bases between. Germline V gives CDR1 MNHEY, CDR2 SMNVEV (reference sequence). The CDR3 protein is CASSRQGSGNTIYF. In nucleotides, the CDR3 is TGTGCCAGCAGCCGTCAGGGCTCTGGAAACACCATATATTTT.

This chain uses TRBV30 with TRBJ1-2, with TRBD1 identical over 7 bases. V lost 2 bases and J lost 8; bases outside the gene matches: 11. This CDR3 has 14 residues. Germline V gene lookup returns CDR1 GTSNPN and CDR2 SVGIG (reference sequence). The CDR3 DNA reads TGTGCCTGGAGTCCCAACAGGGGAAAGGAGGGCTACACCTTC. Its protein product is CAWSPNRGKEGYTF.

The J gene is TRBJ1-1, the V gene TRBV5-6; D gene unclear. There are 16 residues in the CDR3. V shed 6 bases and J shed 1 base, with 19 bases lying between them. Per the germline V gene, CDR1 is SGHDT and CDR2 is YYEEEE. This CDR3 is CASTSDVAPGNTEAFF. The CDR3 nucleotides are TGTGCCAGCACCTCTGATGTGGCCCCGGGGAACACTGAAGCTTTCTTT.

This clone has only one observation. The V gene is TRBV2, the J gene TRBJ1-1; 8 bases agree with TRBD1. The CDR3 runs to 16 residues. Germline-derived CDR1 and CDR2 are SNHLY and FYNNEI. The trim removed 2 bases at V and 1 base at J, leaving 6 bases unmatched. This CDR3 is CASSEPIQGGNTEAFF. The DNA for the CDR3 is TGTGCCAGCAGTGAACCCATACAGGGGGGGAACACTGAAGCTTTCTTT. Using reference TRBV2 and TRBJ1-1 for the parts outside the CDR3, the full variable domain is EPEVTQTPSHQVTQMGQEVILRCVPISNHLYFYWYRQILGQKVEFLVSFYNNEISEKSEIFDDQFSVERPDGSNFTLKIRSTKLEDSAMYFCASSEPIQGGNTEAFFGQGTRLTVV.

The chain uses TRBV7-9 and TRBJ2-3; D ambiguous. V lost 1 base to trimming and J lost 8 bases, with 13 bases between them. From germline, CDR1 is SEHNR and CDR2 FQNEAQ (reference sequence). The CDR3 has 14 residues. CDR3 sequence: CASSLVWQPGTQYF. CDR3 nucleotide sequence: TGTGCCAGCAGCTTAGTTTGGCAGCCAGGTACGCAGTATTTT.

V is TRBV9 and J is TRBJ2-1, with 10 bases identical to TRBD2. The CDR3 runs to 18 residues. The germline gives CDR1 SGDLS, CDR2 YYNGEE. Trimming took 3 bases from V and 5 from J; bases not matched to a gene: 14. The CDR3, as DNA: TGTGCCAGCAGCGCCCACGCAGGAGCGGGAGGGTCCCACAATGAGCAGTTCTTC. It translates to CASSAHAGAGGSHNEQFF.

J is TRBJ2-2 and V is TRBV4-1, with D possibly being TRBD1 (6 bases). The germline V gene encodes CDR1 MGHRA and CDR2 YSYEKL. Trimming removed 3 bases from V and 6 bases from J, with 8 bases in between. This CDR3 is built from 13 residues. The CDR3 is CASSHDRPGELFF. The CDR3, as DNA: TGCGCCAGCAGCCACGACAGGCCCGGGGAGCTGTTTTTT.

The chain links TRBV5-6 to TRBJ1-4; D remains ambiguous. The V and J ends lost 0 bases and 0 bases respectively, with 3 bases between them. The germline V gene encodes CDR1 SGHDT and CDR2 YYEEEE. This CDR3 contains 14 residues. The DNA for the CDR3 is TGTGCCAGCAGCTTGGGAGCAACTAATGAAAAACTGTTTTTT. This gives the protein CASSLGATNEKLFF.

This clone was observed a few times. The J gene is TRBJ1-2, the V gene TRBV2; no firm D call. The V end was cut by 6 bases, the J end by 2 bases, with 4 bases between. CDR3 length: 11 amino acids. Germline V lookup: CDR1 SNHLY, CDR2 FYNNEI. The CDR3 loop reads CASRQNYGYTF. Written as DNA, the CDR3 is TGTGCCAGCAGACAGAACTATGGCTACACCTTC.

The chain uses TRBV11-2 and TRBJ1-3; no clear D gene. Trimming pared 5 bases from V and 0 bases from J, leaving 14 bases between. From germline, CDR1 is SGHAT and CDR2 FQNNGV. The CDR3 extends over 16 amino acids. CDR3 residues: CASSALDRSSGNTIYF. The CDR3 region has the DNA TGTGCCAGCAGCGCACTTGACCGGAGCTCTGGAAACACCATATATTTT.

Turning to this clone: This same CDR3 is encoded by further DNA sequences in the sample. The chain combines TRBV5-1 with TRBJ1-6; unclear D gene. Germline V gives CDR1 SGHRS, CDR2 YFSETQ. This CDR3 comprises 14 residues. Between the trimmed V and J ends, which lost 0 bases and 8 bases, there was a span of 9 bases. CDR3 nucleotide sequence: TGCGCCAGCAGCTTGGGTCAGGAATATTCACCCCTCCACTTT. Translating gives CASSLGQEYSPLHF.

The rearrangement uses TRBV19 and TRBJ1-3; unclear D gene. CDR1 is LNHDA, CDR2 SQIVND, per germline (reference sequence). The CDR3 totals 14 residues. Deletions cut 7 bases from V and 1 base from J, with 11 bases between. CDR3 sequence (DNA): TGTGCCAGTATCCCGGGTAATTCTGGAAACACCATATATTTT. Protein sequence: CASIPGNSGNTIYF.

The V and J genes are TRBV2 and TRBJ2-5; no reliable D call. The tail of the sequence fits TRBJ2-7 better, so the J call may be wrong. CDR3 length equals 13 residues. The germline V gene has CDR1 SNHLY and CDR2 FYNNEI. The CDR3 nucleotides read TGTGCCAGCAGTGAATCAGGTACCTACGAGCAGTACTTC. Protein: CASSESGTYEQYF.

This chain connects TRBV5-5 to TRBJ1-2; tentatively, D is TRBD1 (6 bases). V was pared by 0 bases and J by 7 bases, with 13 bases between. There are 14 residues in the CDR3. CDR1 is SGHKS, CDR2 YYEKEE, per germline (reference sequence). In nucleotides, the CDR3 is TGTGCCAGCAGCTTGGCCACTGCGGACAGTGGCTACACCTTC. Its protein is CASSLATADSGYTF.

The V and J genes are TRBV5-5 and TRBJ2-3; possibly TRBD2 for D (6 bases). Germline V gene data show CDR1 as SGHKS and CDR2 as YYEKEE (reference sequence). Trimming took off 3 bases at V and 3 bases at J, with 14 bases between the two ends. The CDR3 is 15 residues long. The CDR3 is CASSWIPGGTDTQYF. The CDR3 DNA sequence: TGTGCCAGCAGCTGGATTCCCGGAGGGACAGATACGCAGTATTTT.

The chain uses TRBV6-4 and TRBJ2-3, with D tentatively TRBD2 (6 bases). CDR1 is MRHNA, CDR2 SNTAGT, per germline. The CDR3 sequence is 13 residues long. V was shortened by 5 bases and J by 5 bases, with 11 bases between the two germline ends. The CDR3 coding sequence is TGTGCCAGCAGTTTGGAGGAGGGAGATACGCAGTATTTT. It yields the protein CASSLEEGDTQYF.

The V gene is TRBV6-5, the J gene TRBJ1-2, with 8 bases fitting TRBD1. The ends lost 7 bases at V and 4 bases at J; junction bases unmatched: 2. Germline V gives CDR1 MNHEY, CDR2 SVGAGI. The CDR3 is made up of 12 amino acids. The CDR3 reads CASTTGGYGYTF. The CDR3 DNA sequence: TGTGCCAGCACCACAGGGGGCTATGGCTACACCTTC.

V usage is TRBV27 and J usage is TRBJ2-1; a weak D match, TRBD2 (5 bases). V dropped 7 bases and J dropped 2 bases, with 12 bases sitting between them. CDR3 size: 14 residues. The germline CDR1 and CDR2 sequences are MNHEY and SMNVEV (reference sequence). The CDR3 sequence is CASTDYPPYNEQFF. CDR3 coding DNA: TGTGCCAGCACAGACTACCCCCCCTACAATGAGCAGTTCTTC.

This clone was seen a few times. The chain employs TRBV6-4 and TRBJ1-6; D gene ambiguous. CDR3 length: 13 amino acids. V was shortened by 4 bases and J by 5 bases, with 6 bases between the two germline ends. Germline V gives CDR1 MRHNA, CDR2 SNTAGT. CDR3 region: CASSAENNSPLHF. The DNA of the CDR3 is TGTGCCAGCAGTGCGGAGAATAATTCACCCCTCCACTTT.

The chain combines TRBV10-1 with TRBJ2-6; TRBD1 matches at 8 bases. The CDR3 consists of 15 residues. In germline, CDR1 is WNHNN, CDR2 SYGVQD (reference sequence). V was clipped by 5 bases and J by 2 bases; unmatched bases: 2. CDR3 amino acids: CASSSGGAGANVLTF. Written as DNA, the CDR3 is TGCGCCAGCAGTTCAGGGGGCGCTGGGGCCAACGTCCTGACTTTC.